Reported below is one T cell receptor (beta chain). The count of this clone is one. It has no known antigen specificity. Base-call qualities are not available, and no considerably larger clone is one nucleotide away. The data were taken from a study of T cell responses to AZD1222 COVID-19 vaccine (dated by TCRdb to the early 2020s). About the investigation overall: AZD1222 recipients with second doses at about 4 weeks or about 12 weeks were pooled, because spike-specific TCR depth and breadth did not differ between schedules. Trial participants were enrolled by age into subgroups of 18-55, 56-69 and 70-plus years, and roughly 150, 30 and 60 TCR-sequenced participants, respectively, were included in these subgroups. A total of more than 230 trial participants underwent TCR sequencing, of whom 207 received two doses of AZD1222 and roughly 25 received two doses of the MenACWY control vaccine. Findings and caveats that apply to the study as a whole: Because no samples from the day 14 peak response were available, repertoires could be characterized only after the peak T cell response. Participants were mostly white British and included more females than males, and it was suggested by the authors that clonal diversity may have been underestimated. Spike-specific TCR breadth and depth rose significantly after two AZD1222 doses compared with day 0 and with MenACWY recipients. Epitopes outside the regions mutated in the B.1.351 and B.1.1.7 variants were reportedly recognized by nearly half of the unique spike-specific TCRs. Conclusions about previously exposed vaccinees were limited because only six AZD1222 recipients were SARS-CoV-2 seropositive at baseline. In the small 56-69-year group, the increase in depth fell short of significance, most likely because of low power. The vaccine-associated CD4 TCRs covered the entire spike protein, and the dominant responses fell in regions 160-218 and 743-854.

The sample's time point, from its label and the paper: baseline before first vaccination. Vaccinee samples were obtained from the UK trials COV001 and COV002, which included a single-blind randomized controlled phase 2/3 trial of AZD1222 (ChAdOx1 nCoV-19) in healthy adults. Trial participant PBMC samples were collected at day 0 and day 28 after the second dose for TCRbeta chain sequencing. The CDR3 regions of human TCRbeta chains were analyzed by immunosequencing. On the study's bioinformatics: TCRs in the repertoires were compared against a reference library of SARS-CoV-2-specific TCRs that had been generated with the MIRA antigen-specificity platform. Breadth meant the fraction of unique TCRs that were SARS-CoV-2-associated, whereas depth meant the fraction of total T cells that were SARS-CoV-2-associated. Using the MIRA data, every spike-specific TCR was mapped to the spike region that the TCR reacted to and assigned to either a CD4 or a CD8 class. Log10-transformed breadth and depth values were compared by one-way ANOVA with Sidak's multiple comparisons tests. Drawn from immuneACCESS, this table holds only the in-frame rearrangements with V and J called that TCRdb kept. Clones are partly lost; checked studies trace under half to an unresolved V gene and leave the rest unexplained. D and trimming were read from the DNA, whereas the V and J calls and clone size are those reported in that table. A total of 60,000 to 65,000 clones appear in this sample, roughly 80% of them only once. Clones ranked in the top ten supply around 15% of the sample.

V drops 5 bases and J drops 1 base, leaving 8 bases in between. According to the germline V gene (reference sequence), CDR1 reads SEHNR and CDR2 reads FQNEAQ. Measured from the cysteine to the phenylalanine, the CDR3 is 13 residues long. The entry retains the CDR3 DNA only, 39 bases that are in frame from base 1. This chain joins TRBV7-9 to TRBJ1-1, with the identity of the D gene unclear. The specimen comprised peripheral blood, sampled on day 0 of AZD1222 vaccination. The TCR was taken from an adult in good health. The CDR3 amino acid sequence is: CASSPTANTEAFF. The sequence in DNA is TGTGCCAGCAGCCCCACAGCGAACACTGAAGCTTTCTTT.